The rows below give T cell receptor beta chains drawn from one sample of a study of blood T cell repertoires in COVID-19. The protocol was immunoSEQ multiplex PCR, while the TCRdb copy is restricted to in-frame clones and leaves out a portion. Among about 19,000 clones listed, 88% were seen once. The sample comprised peripheral blood. The receptor set was obtained from a human donor in a cohort sampled during active COVID-19. Both conserved end residues are part of each CDR3. A D gene is named only where the DNA matches it firmly.

j_gene: TRBJ1-1
d_gene: TRBD1
len: 15
v_gene: TRBV6-2/TRBV6-3
CDR3aa: CASSWVPGGAGEAFF

j_gene: TRBJ2-3
d_gene: TRBD2
len: 17
v_gene: TRBV7-6
CDR3aa: CASSPTGLAGAADTQYF

j_gene: TRBJ2-7
d_gene: NA
len: 13
v_gene: TRBV5-1
CDR3aa: CASSLGGFYEQYF

j_gene: TRBJ2-2
d_gene: NA
len: 14
v_gene: TRBV3-1/TRBV3-2
CDR3aa: CASSLGRGTGELFF

j_gene: TRBJ2-5
d_gene: TRBD1
len: 16
v_gene: TRBV5-6
CDR3aa: CASSPFRTGREETQYF

j_gene: TRBJ2-7
d_gene: NA
len: 13
v_gene: TRBV2
CDR3aa: CASREGGRYEQYF

j_gene: TRBJ1-2
d_gene: TRBD1
len: 15
v_gene: TRBV24-1
CDR3aa: CATTDRGRANYGYTF

j_gene: TRBJ1-5
d_gene: NA
len: 13
v_gene: TRBV3-1/TRBV3-2
CDR3aa: CASSRRLAQPQHF

j_gene: TRBJ1-1
d_gene: NA
len: 13
v_gene: TRBV12-5
CDR3aa: CASGSEPGTEAFF

j_gene: TRBJ1-5
d_gene: TRBD1
len: 16
v_gene: TRBV18
CDR3aa: CASSPNGQGLNQPQHF

j_gene: TRBJ2-2
d_gene: NA
len: 15
v_gene: TRBV18
CDR3aa: CASSPPSGRIGELFF

j_gene: TRBJ1-5
d_gene: NA
len: 14
v_gene: TRBV5-8
CDR3aa: CASSRGRINQPQHF

j_gene: TRBJ1-2
d_gene: TRBD1
len: 18
v_gene: TRBV6-4
CDR3aa: CASSDSFQGARANYGYTF

j_gene: TRBJ1-1
d_gene: TRBD1
len: 14
v_gene: TRBV6-5
CDR3aa: CASYHRDRGTEAFF

j_gene: TRBJ2-7
d_gene: TRBD1
len: 15
v_gene: TRBV5-4
CDR3aa: CASSTGQAVSYEQYF

j_gene: TRBJ2-5
d_gene: TRBD2
len: 15
v_gene: TRBV6-6
CDR3aa: CASSSSGYTQETQYF

j_gene: TRBJ2-5
d_gene: NA
len: 15
v_gene: TRBV11-1
CDR3aa: CASSGTWGSRETQYF